These T cell receptor beta chains were read from a single sample in a study of early T cells in non-severe SARS-CoV-2 infection. TCRdb ran MiXCR on the 5' RACE reads and lists one entry per CDR3 protein. The sample records about 86,000 distinct CDR3 sequences, under 15% being singletons. Sequencing input: whole blood. These receptors were taken from an adult who was a healthcare worker with PCR-confirmed SARS-CoV-2 infection or an uninfected control (not recorded which). Each CDR3 is given with its conserved first and last residue. D genes are given only for firm matches. Not every row has a clone size; where given, it reads once, few, many or a size class.

V	J	D	size	CDR3	DNA
TRBV12-3/TRBV12-4	TRBJ2-7	TRBD2	few	CASGLAAGAGEQYF	TGTGCCAGCGGCCTAGCAGCGGGAGCGGGTGAGCAGTACTTC
TRBV6-1	TRBJ1-5	-	few	CASSEMYSNQPQHF	TGTGCCAGCAGTGAAATGTACAGCAATCAGCCCCAGCATTTT
TRBV3-1	TRBJ2-3	TRBD1	-	CASSPGQGFTDTQYF	TGTGCCAGCAGCCCTGGACAGGGCTTCACAGATACGCAGTATTTT
TRBV30	TRBJ2-7	-	few	CACSRGPYEQYF	TGTGCCTGCTCAAGGGGACCCTACGAGCAGTACTTC
TRBV29-1	TRBJ2-7	-	few	CSPWRLGKPNYYEQYF	TGCAGCCCTTGGCGACTGGGCAAACCGAATTACTACGAGCAGTACTTC
TRBV29-1	TRBJ1-1	-	many	CSVAKGGIAFF	TGCAGCGTCGCCAAGGGAGGGATCGCTTTCTTT
TRBV9	TRBJ2-5	-	few	CASSVEGVQETQYF	TGTGCCAGCAGCGTAGAGGGAGTACAAGAGACCCAGTACTTC
TRBV12-3/TRBV12-4	TRBJ2-1	-	-	CASSHPTGVGEQFF	TGTGCCAGCAGCCACCCTACAGGAGTGGGTGAGCAGTTCTTC
TRBV12-3/TRBV12-4	TRBJ2-7	TRBD1	few	CACRDRGGEQYF	TGTGCCTGTCGAGACAGGGGGGGCGAGCAGTACTTC
TRBV7-6	TRBJ1-1	-	few	CASSLRVGSGGNTEAFF	TGTGCCAGCAGCTTACGAGTGGGTAGCGGAGGGAACACTGAAGCTTTCTTT
TRBV10-3	TRBJ2-3	-	many	CAISTGGGPDTQYF	TGTGCCATCAGTACAGGGGGGGGCCCAGATACGCAGTATTTT
TRBV5-1	TRBJ1-2	TRBD1	-	CASSWTGADGYTF	TGCGCCAGCAGCTGGACAGGGGCGGATGGCTACACCTTC
TRBV9	TRBJ2-1	TRBD1	few	CASSVGEGGRGTGLYNEQFF	TGTGCCAGCAGCGTAGGCGAAGGTGGTCGCGGGACAGGGCTCTACAATGAGCAGTTCTTC
TRBV30	TRBJ2-7	TRBD1	few	CAWSRDRVTSYEQYF	TGTGCCTGGAGTCGGGACAGGGTTACCTCCTACGAGCAGTACTTC